The subject of this entry is one T cell receptor (beta chain). Its antigen remains unidentified. The entry originates in a study of OX40 agonist ivuxolimab in advanced cancers. About the research overall: Treatment of patients was with ivuxolimab, an agonistic anti-OX40 (CD134) antibody. Partial responses, seen in three patients, involved one hepatocellular carcinoma and two cutaneous melanomas. Those enrolled were 82.7% male, with a mean age of approximately 60 years and ages from about 20 to 79. General study results and limits: Expanded clones were, on average, more numerous among CD8+ T cells than CD4+.

The repertoire was sequenced with immunoSEQ multiplex PCR; TCRdb's copy has only in-frame clones and lacks some. The data hold under 70,000 clones, with around 82% observed a single time. This TCR derives from an adult with an advanced solid tumor such as melanoma, head and neck, liver or kidney cancer. The source material was CD4+ or CD8+ T cells sorted from blood, sampled in a trial of the OX40 agonist ivuxolimab.

Here the CDR3 DNA reads TGTGCCAGCAGTTGGGGGTCGCAGAGTAGGTTTTTT. Its protein product is CASSWGSQSRFF. The chain couples TRBV28 to TRBJ1-4; D perhaps matches TRBD1 (5 bases). V was pared by 4 bases and J by 16 bases, with 16 bases between. Looked up from germline, CDR1 is MDHEN and CDR2 is SYDVKM. This CDR3 comprises 12 residues.